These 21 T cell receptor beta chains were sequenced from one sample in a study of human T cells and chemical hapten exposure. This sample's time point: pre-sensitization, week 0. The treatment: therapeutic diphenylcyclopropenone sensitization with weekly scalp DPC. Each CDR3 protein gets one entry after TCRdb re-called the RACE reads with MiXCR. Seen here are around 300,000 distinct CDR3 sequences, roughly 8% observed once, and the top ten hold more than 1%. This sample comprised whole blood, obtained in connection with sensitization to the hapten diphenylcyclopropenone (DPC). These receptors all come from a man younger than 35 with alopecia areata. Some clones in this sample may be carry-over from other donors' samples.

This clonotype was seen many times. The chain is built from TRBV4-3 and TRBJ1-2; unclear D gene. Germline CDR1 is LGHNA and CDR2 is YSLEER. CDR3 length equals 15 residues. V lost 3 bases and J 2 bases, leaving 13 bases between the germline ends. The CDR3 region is CASSQTEGRNYGYTF. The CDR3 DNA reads TGCGCCAGCAGCCAGACGGAGGGCCGAAACTATGGCTACACCTTC.

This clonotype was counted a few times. The CDR3 here is CASSPDGSYEQYV. CDR3 DNA sequence: TGTGCCAGCTCACCAGACGGTTCCTACGAGCAGTACGTC. The chain uses TRBV18 and TRBJ2-7; D not resolved. V was shortened by 2 bases and J by 1 base, with 6 bases between the two germline ends. CDR1 and CDR2 from the germline V gene are KGHSH and LQKENI. The CDR3 has 13 residues.

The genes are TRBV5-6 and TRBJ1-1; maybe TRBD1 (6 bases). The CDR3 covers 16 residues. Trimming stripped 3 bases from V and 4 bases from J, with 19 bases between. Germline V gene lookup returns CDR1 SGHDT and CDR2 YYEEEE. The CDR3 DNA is TGTGCCAGCAGCTACCTGGGACACAGGACCACCACTGAAGCTTTCTTT. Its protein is CASSYLGHRTTTEAFF.

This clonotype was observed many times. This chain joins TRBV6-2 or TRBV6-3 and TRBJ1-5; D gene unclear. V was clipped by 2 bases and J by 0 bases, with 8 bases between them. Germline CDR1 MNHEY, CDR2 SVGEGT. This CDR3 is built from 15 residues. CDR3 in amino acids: CASSYGRASNQPQHF. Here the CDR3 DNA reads TGTGCCAGCAGTTACGGCCGGGCTAGCAATCAGCCCCAGCATTTT.

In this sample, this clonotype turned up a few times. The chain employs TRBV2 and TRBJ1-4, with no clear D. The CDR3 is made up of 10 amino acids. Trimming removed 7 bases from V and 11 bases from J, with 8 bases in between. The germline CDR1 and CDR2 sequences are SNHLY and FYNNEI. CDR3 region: CASKAVKLFF. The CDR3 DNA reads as TGTGCCAGCAAAGCGGTGAAACTGTTTTTT.

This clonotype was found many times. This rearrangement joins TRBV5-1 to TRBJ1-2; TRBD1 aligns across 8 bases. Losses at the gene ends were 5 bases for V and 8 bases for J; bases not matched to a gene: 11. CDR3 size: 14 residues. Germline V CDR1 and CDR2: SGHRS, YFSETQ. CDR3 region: CASRYTPGGAGYTF. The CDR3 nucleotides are TGCGCCAGCAGATATACACCAGGGGGCGCGGGCTACACCTTC. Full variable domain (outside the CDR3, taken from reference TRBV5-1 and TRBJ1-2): KAGVTQTPRYLIKTRGQQVTLSCSPISGHRSVSWYQQTPGQGLQFLFEYFSETQRNKGNFPGRFSGRQFSNSRSEMNVSTLELGDSALYLCASRYTPGGAGYTFGSGTRLTVV.

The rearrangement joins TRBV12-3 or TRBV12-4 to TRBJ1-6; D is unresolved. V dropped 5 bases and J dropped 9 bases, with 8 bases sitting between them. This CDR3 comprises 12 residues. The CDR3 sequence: CASSPPGSPLHF. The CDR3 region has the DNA TGTGCCAGCAGTCCCCCCGGTTCACCCCTCCACTTT.

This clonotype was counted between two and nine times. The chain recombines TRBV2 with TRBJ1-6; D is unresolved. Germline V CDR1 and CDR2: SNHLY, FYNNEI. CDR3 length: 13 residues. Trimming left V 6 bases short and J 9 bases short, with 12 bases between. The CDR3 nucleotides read TGTGCCAGCAGGAACCTAGGAGGTTCACCCCTCCACTTT. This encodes CASRNLGGSPLHF.

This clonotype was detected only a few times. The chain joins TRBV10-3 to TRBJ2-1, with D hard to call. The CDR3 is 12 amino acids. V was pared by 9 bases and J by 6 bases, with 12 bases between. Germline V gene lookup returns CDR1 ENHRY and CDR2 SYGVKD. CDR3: CAIQSLFNEQFF. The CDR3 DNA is TGTGCCATACAGAGTCTTTTCAATGAGCAGTTCTTC.

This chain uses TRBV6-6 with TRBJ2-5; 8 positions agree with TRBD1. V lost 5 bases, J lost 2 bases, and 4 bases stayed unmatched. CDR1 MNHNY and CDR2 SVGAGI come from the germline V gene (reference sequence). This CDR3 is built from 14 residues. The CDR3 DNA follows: TGTGCCAGCAGTCGGACAGGGCAACAAGAGACCCAGTACTTC. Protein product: CASSRTGQQETQYF.

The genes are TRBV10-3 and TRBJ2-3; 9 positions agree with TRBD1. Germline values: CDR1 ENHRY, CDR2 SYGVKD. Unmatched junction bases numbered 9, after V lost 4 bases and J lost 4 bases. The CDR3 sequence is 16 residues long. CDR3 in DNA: TGTGCCATCAGTGGGGGGGACAGGGTGTTTTCAGATACGCAGTATTTT. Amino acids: CAISGGDRVFSDTQYF.

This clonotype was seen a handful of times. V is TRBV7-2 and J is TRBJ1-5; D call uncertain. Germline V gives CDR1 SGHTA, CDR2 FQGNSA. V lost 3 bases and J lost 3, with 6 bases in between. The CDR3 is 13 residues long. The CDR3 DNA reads TGTGCCAGCAGCTTTGACATCAATCAGCCCCAGCATTTT. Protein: CASSFDINQPQHF.

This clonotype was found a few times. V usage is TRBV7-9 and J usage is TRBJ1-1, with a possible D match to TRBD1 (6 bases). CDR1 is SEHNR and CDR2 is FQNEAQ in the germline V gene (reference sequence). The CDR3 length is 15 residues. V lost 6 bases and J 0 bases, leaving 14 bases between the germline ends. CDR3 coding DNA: TGTGCCAGCAGTCCCGGGACAAAATTGAACACTGAAGCTTTCTTT. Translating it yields CASSPGTKLNTEAFF.

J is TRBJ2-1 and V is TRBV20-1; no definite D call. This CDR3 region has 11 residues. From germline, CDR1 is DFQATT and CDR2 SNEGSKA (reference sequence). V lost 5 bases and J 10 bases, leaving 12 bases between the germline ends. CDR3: CSAPTSAEQFF. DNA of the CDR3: TGCAGTGCTCCCACCAGCGCCGAGCAGTTCTTC.

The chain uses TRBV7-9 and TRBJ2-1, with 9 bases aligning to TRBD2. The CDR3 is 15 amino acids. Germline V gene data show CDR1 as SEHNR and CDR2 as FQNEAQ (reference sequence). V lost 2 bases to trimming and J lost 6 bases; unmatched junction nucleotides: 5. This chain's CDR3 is CASSLSGGNGNEQFF. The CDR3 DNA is TGTGCCAGCAGCTTAAGCGGGGGGAACGGCAATGAGCAGTTCTTC.

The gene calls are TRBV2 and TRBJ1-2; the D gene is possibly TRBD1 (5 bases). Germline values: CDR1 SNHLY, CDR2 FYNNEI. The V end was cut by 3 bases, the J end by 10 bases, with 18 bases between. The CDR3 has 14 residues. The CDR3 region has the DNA TGTGCCAGCAGTGATCGGAGCAGGGAAGACTTCTACACCTTC. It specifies CASSDRSREDFYTF.

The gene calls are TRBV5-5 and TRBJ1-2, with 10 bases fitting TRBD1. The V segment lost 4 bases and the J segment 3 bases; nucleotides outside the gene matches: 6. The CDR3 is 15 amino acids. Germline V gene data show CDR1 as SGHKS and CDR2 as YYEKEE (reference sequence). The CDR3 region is CASSIDRGQDYGYTF. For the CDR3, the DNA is TGTGCCAGCAGCATAGACAGGGGGCAGGACTATGGCTACACCTTC. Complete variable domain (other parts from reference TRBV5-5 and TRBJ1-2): DAGVTQSPTHLIKTRGQQVTLRCSPISGHKSVSWYQQVLGQGPQFIFQYYEKEERGRGNFPDRFSARQFPNYSSELNVNALLLGDSALYLCASSIDRGQDYGYTFGSGTRLTVV.

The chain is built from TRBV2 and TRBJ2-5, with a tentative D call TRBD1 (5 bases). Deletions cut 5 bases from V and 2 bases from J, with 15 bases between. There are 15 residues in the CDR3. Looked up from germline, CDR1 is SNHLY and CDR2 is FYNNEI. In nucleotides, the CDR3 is TGTGCCAGCAGTCTGACAGACACATCACAAGAGACCCAGTACTTC. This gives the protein CASSLTDTSQETQYF. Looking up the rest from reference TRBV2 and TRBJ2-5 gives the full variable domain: EPEVTQTPSHQVTQMGQEVILRCVPISNHLYFYWYRQILGQKVEFLVSFYNNEISEKSEIFDDQFSVERPDGSNFTLKIRSTKLEDSAMYFCASSLTDTSQETQYFGPGTRLLVL.

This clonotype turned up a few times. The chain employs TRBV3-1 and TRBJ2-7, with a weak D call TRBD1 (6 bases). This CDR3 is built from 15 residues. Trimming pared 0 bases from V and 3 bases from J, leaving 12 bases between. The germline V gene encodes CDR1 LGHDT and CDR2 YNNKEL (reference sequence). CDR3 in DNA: TGTGCCAGCAGCCAAGAGGGCGGACAGTTCTACGAGCAGTACTTC. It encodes CASSQEGGQFYEQYF.

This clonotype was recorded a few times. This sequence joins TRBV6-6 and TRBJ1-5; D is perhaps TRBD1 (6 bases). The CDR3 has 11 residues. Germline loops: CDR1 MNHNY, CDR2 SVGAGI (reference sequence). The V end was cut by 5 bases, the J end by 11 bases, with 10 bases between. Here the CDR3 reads CASSNRDTQHF. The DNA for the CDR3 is TGTGCCAGCAGTAACCGGGACACCCAGCATTTT.

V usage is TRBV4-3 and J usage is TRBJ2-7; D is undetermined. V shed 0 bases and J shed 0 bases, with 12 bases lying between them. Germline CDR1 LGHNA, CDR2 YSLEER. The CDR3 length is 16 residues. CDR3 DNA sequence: TGCGCCAGCAGCCAAGATTTTTCCACGAGCTCCTACGAGCAGTACTTC. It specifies CASSQDFSTSSYEQYF.